Listed here are 29 T cell receptor beta chains from one sample, sequenced in a study of T cell repertoires in cytomegalovirus infection. Their specific antigens are unknown. TCRdb ran MiXCR on the reads and lists one entry per CDR3 protein. The sample holds around 300,000 distinct CDR3 sequences, less than 25% seen once. The sequencing used cultured PBMCs, collected from culture after CMV antigen stimulation. The source is a human donor in good health (CMV status not recorded). Some clones in this sample may be carry-over from other donors' samples.

This clonotype was detected ten times or more. This chain connects TRBV7-2 to TRBJ1-1, with a tentative D call TRBD1 (6 bases). Germline CDR1 and CDR2: SGHTA and FQGNSA. The CDR3 runs to 15 residues. Trimming stripped 11 bases from V and 0 bases from J, with 19 bases between. The CDR3: CAPPNLGQLNTEAFF. The CDR3 DNA reads as TGTGCCCCACCTAACCTTGGACAGTTGAACACTGAAGCTTTCTTT.

Only one count was recorded for this clonotype. The chain links TRBV7-2 to TRBJ1-5; D ambiguous. The CDR3 contains 13 residues. Germline V gives CDR1 SGHTA, CDR2 FQGNSA. V gave up 5 bases and J gave up 3 bases, with 8 bases separating them. The CDR3 sequence: CASSVGTNQPQHF. In nucleotides, the CDR3 is TGTGCCAGCAGCGTGGGAACCAATCAGCCCCAGCATTTT.

In this sample, this clonotype turned up many times. CDR3 bases: TGTGCCAGCAGCCTCAGCCGGGACAGGGGGGGGGAGACCCAGTACTTC. Protein product: CASSLSRDRGGETQYF. This rearrangement joins TRBV7-2 to TRBJ2-5; 11 bases match TRBD1. The CDR3 runs 16 residues. CDR1 is SGHTA and CDR2 is FQGNSA in the germline V gene. V shed 5 bases, J shed 5 bases, and the junction held 10 bases outside the gene matches.

This clonotype was observed a handful of times. The rearrangement uses TRBV29-1 and TRBJ1-1; possibly TRBD1 for D (5 bases). The CDR3 runs to 15 residues. Germline values: CDR1 SQVTM, CDR2 ANQGSEA. With 4 bases removed from V and 0 bases from J, the gap between germline ends came to 15 bases. The CDR3 DNA reads TGCAGCGTTGGGGGGTCGGGTACCCTGAACACTGAAGCTTTCTTT. Translating it yields CSVGGSGTLNTEAFF.

The chain is built from TRBV7-2 and TRBJ1-1; D gene unclear. The CDR3 length is 15 residues. V lost 1 base, J lost 1 base, and 10 bases lay in between. From germline, CDR1 is SGHTA and CDR2 FQGNSA. The CDR3 DNA reads as TGTGCCAGCAGCTTAGAGGTAGGCAGGAACACTGAAGCTTTCTTT. The encoded protein is CASSLEVGRNTEAFF.

This clonotype was found a few times. This chain uses TRBV7-9 with TRBJ1-2; D remains ambiguous. Germline V lookup: CDR1 SEHNR, CDR2 FQNEAQ (reference sequence). V was cut by 5 bases and J by 1 base, with 11 bases left in between. The CDR3 is 14 amino acids. The DNA of the CDR3 is TGTGCCAGCAGCGGAGTGGCTTTTAACTATGGCTACACCTTC. This sequence encodes CASSGVAFNYGYTF.

This clonotype has ten or more counts. The CDR3 DNA is TGTGCCAGCAGCCTAGGGACTAGCGGAACGTATTCCTACGAGCAGTACTTC. Encoded protein: CASSLGTSGTYSYEQYF. This rearrangement joins TRBV7-6 to TRBJ2-7; 11 nucleotides match TRBD2. The germline V gene encodes CDR1 SGHVS and CDR2 FNYEAQ. J lost 1 base, V lost 5 bases, and 10 bases had no gene match. The CDR3 contains 17 residues.

In this sample, this clonotype turned up many times. The chain employs TRBV7-2 and TRBJ1-1; weak D call: TRBD1 (6 bases). CDR1 is SGHTA, CDR2 FQGNSA, per germline. The length of the CDR3 is 14 residues. Between the trimmed V and J ends, which lost 5 bases and 2 bases, there was a span of 12 bases. The CDR3 sequence: CASSLPGTNTEAFF. CDR3 nucleotide sequence: TGTGCCAGCAGCCTCCCGGGGACAAACACTGAAGCTTTCTTT.

The gene calls are TRBV6-2 or TRBV6-3 and TRBJ2-2; the match to TRBD2 covers 7 bases. Trimming removed 4 bases from V and 4 bases from J; junction bases left unmatched: 3. Germline V gene data show CDR1 as MNHEY and CDR2 as SVGEGT. The CDR3 contains 14 residues. This CDR3 reads CASSWGGSTGELFF. CDR3 in DNA: TGTGCCAGCAGTTGGGGCGGGAGCACCGGGGAGCTGTTTTTT.

In this sample, this clonotype turned up a few times. This chain connects TRBV7-2 to TRBJ2-5; 10 bases fit TRBD1. Germline V lookup: CDR1 SGHTA, CDR2 FQGNSA. The CDR3 is made up of 14 amino acids. The J segment lost 5 bases and the V segment lost 5 bases, leaving 5 bases of the junction unmatched. CDR3 region: CASSPRTGGETQYF. CDR3 sequence (DNA): TGTGCCAGCAGCCCGAGGACAGGGGGTGAGACCCAGTACTTC.

This chain uses TRBV30 with TRBJ1-5, with D maybe TRBD1 (5 bases). V lost 0 bases to trimming and J lost 9 bases, with 15 bases between them. Germline V gene data show CDR1 as GTSNPN and CDR2 as SVGIG (reference sequence). The CDR3 consists of 14 residues. This CDR3 is CAWSVNSAGGPQHF. In DNA, the CDR3 is TGTGCCTGGAGTGTAAACAGTGCCGGGGGGCCCCAGCATTTT.

This clonotype was picked up a small number of times. CDR3 in DNA: TGTGCCAGCAGCTTAACAACGAACACCGGGGAGCTGTTTTTT. This sequence encodes CASSLTTNTGELFF. This rearrangement joins TRBV5-6 to TRBJ2-2; the D is unclear. The V and J ends lost 2 bases and 0 bases respectively, with 5 bases between them. The CDR3 runs 14 residues. Germline lookup yields CDR1 SGHDT and CDR2 YYEEEE. The full variable domain, completed using reference TRBV5-6 and TRBJ2-2, is DAGVTQSPTHLIKTRGQQVTLRCSPKSGHDTVSWYQQALGQGPQFIFQYYEEEERQRGNFPDRFSGHQFPNYSSELNVNALLLGDSALYLCASSLTTNTGELFFGEGSRLTVL.

This clonotype was seen many times. V usage is TRBV7-9 and J usage is TRBJ1-2; 8 bases align to TRBD1. Trimming took 5 bases from V and 3 from J; bases not matched to a gene: 5. Germline CDR1 SEHNR, CDR2 FQNEAQ (reference sequence). The CDR3 consists of 14 residues. CDR3: CASSPGQGDYGYTF. CDR3 sequence (DNA): TGTGCCAGCAGCCCAGGACAGGGTGACTATGGCTACACCTTC.

This clonotype has just a few counts. The chain links TRBV10-3 to TRBJ2-5; D unclear. In germline, CDR1 is ENHRY, CDR2 SYGVKD. The CDR3 spans 12 residues. The V and J ends lost 0 bases and 4 bases respectively, with 3 bases between them. CDR3 loop: CAISESSETQYF. The CDR3 DNA reads as TGTGCCATCAGTGAGTCCTCAGAGACCCAGTACTTC.

V usage is TRBV20-1 and J usage is TRBJ2-2, with 8 nucleotides matching TRBD2. From germline, CDR1 is DFQATT and CDR2 SNEGSKA (reference sequence). CDR3 length: 16 residues. Trimming cost V 6 bases and J 1 base; bases outside gene matches: 10. As DNA, the CDR3 is TGCAGTGCAAAGAGAGCCAGCGGGGGGAACACCGGGGAGCTGTTTTTT. Protein: CSAKRASGGNTGELFF.

This clonotype was counted only a few times. The chain is built from TRBV6-5 and TRBJ2-5; D might be TRBD2 (6 bases). Germline V CDR1 and CDR2: MNHEY, SVGAGI. The CDR3 length is 15 residues. V gave up 0 bases and J gave up 5 bases, with 13 bases separating them. The CDR3 reads CASSYSMFGSETQYF. In nucleotides, the CDR3 is TGTGCCAGCAGTTACTCGATGTTCGGGAGCGAGACCCAGTACTTC.

This CDR3 is CASNRDRVRSNTEAFF. The CDR3 nucleotides read TGTGCCAGCAACCGGGACAGGGTTCGGAGTAACACTGAAGCTTTCTTT. The gene calls are TRBV12-3 or TRBV12-4 and TRBJ1-1, with TRBD1 matching over 9 bases. J was trimmed by 2 bases and V by 7 bases; bases with no gene match: 11. CDR3 length equals 16 residues.

The chain has TRBV20-1 and TRBJ2-7, with D unresolved. V was clipped by 6 bases and J by 6 bases, with 12 bases between them. Germline CDR1 and CDR2: DFQATT and SNEGSKA (reference sequence). This CDR3 comprises 11 residues. CDR3 protein: CSAADHLEQYF. CDR3 DNA sequence: TGCAGTGCAGCAGACCACCTCGAGCAGTACTTC.

The V and J genes are TRBV5-1 and TRBJ2-2; 7 bases line up with TRBD2. The V and J ends lost 4 bases and 1 base, in that order; junction bases with no gene match: 4. Germline V gene lookup returns CDR1 SGHRS and CDR2 YFSETQ. The CDR3 runs to 15 residues. The CDR3 nucleotides read TGCGCCAGCAGCGGTAGCGGGCTGAACACCGGGGAGCTGTTTTTT. Translation gives CASSGSGLNTGELFF.

The V gene is TRBV18, the J gene TRBJ1-1; the match to TRBD1 covers 7 bases. In germline, CDR1 is KGHSH, CDR2 LQKENI. The trim removed 3 bases at V and 4 bases at J, leaving 5 bases unmatched. This CDR3 contains 14 residues. This CDR3 is CASSPTEGATEAFF. DNA of the CDR3: TGTGCCAGCTCACCGACCGAGGGGGCCACTGAAGCTTTCTTT.

This chain links TRBV29-1 with TRBJ1-1, with no clear D. The germline CDR1 and CDR2 sequences are SQVTM and ANQGSEA. The CDR3 spans 13 residues. V was clipped by 7 bases and J by 3 bases, with 15 bases between them. CDR3 residues: CSAPGPVDTEAFF. CDR3 bases: TGCAGCGCCCCCGGCCCCGTGGACACTGAAGCTTTCTTT. Full variable domain (rest looked up from reference TRBV29-1 and TRBJ1-1): SAVISQKPSRDICQRGTSLTIQCQVDSQVTMMFWYRQQPGQSLTLIATANQGSEATYESGFVIDKFPISRPNLTFSTLTVSNMSPEDSSIYLCSAPGPVDTEAFFGQGTRLTVV.

This clonotype was counted only a few times. V usage is TRBV28 and J usage is TRBJ2-2; D tentatively fits TRBD1 or TRBD2 (5 bases each). V was pared by 5 bases and J by 5 bases, with 12 bases between. The V gene's germline CDR1 is MDHEN and CDR2 SYDVKM. This CDR3 spans 14 amino acids. The CDR3 nucleotides read TGTGCCAGCAGTGAGGGGACCATTACCGGGGAGCTGTTTTTT. It yields the protein CASSEGTITGELFF.

This chain connects TRBV7-9 to TRBJ2-7; the D gene could be TRBD1 or TRBD2 (6 bases each). V was cut by 2 bases and J by 5 bases, with 19 bases left in between. There are 16 residues in the CDR3. Germline values: CDR1 SEHNR, CDR2 FQNEAQ (reference sequence). For the CDR3, the DNA is TGTGCCAGCAGCTTATATAAGGGGGGAAGGGGTCACGAGCAGTACTTC. Translated: CASSLYKGGRGHEQYF.

This rearrangement joins TRBV2 to TRBJ2-3, with 9 bases matching TRBD1. The CDR3 has 15 amino acids. Germline CDR1 and CDR2: SNHLY and FYNNEI. The trim removed 2 bases at V and 6 bases at J, leaving 6 bases unmatched. The CDR3 sequence: CASSEWDRAGDTQYF. The CDR3 region has the DNA TGTGCCAGCAGTGAATGGGACAGGGCAGGGGATACGCAGTATTTT.

The chain joins TRBV7-9 to TRBJ2-1; 7 bases line up with TRBD2. Germline values: CDR1 SEHNR, CDR2 FQNEAQ (reference sequence). Losses at the gene ends were 7 bases for V and 5 bases for J; bases not matched to a gene: 14. This CDR3 is 16 amino acids long. CDR3 region: CASNPAGRKVHNEQFF. The CDR3 DNA follows: TGTGCCAGCAACCCAGCGGGGAGAAAAGTTCACAATGAGCAGTTCTTC.

This clonotype was counted at least ten times. The gene calls are TRBV5-6 and TRBJ2-7; unclear D gene. CDR1 SGHDT and CDR2 YYEEEE come from the germline V gene. CDR3 length equals 15 residues. V lost 0 bases to trimming and J lost 2 bases, with 12 bases between them. The CDR3 protein is CASSLERWAAYEQYF. CDR3 sequence (DNA): TGTGCCAGCAGCTTGGAACGGTGGGCGGCCTACGAGCAGTACTTC.

V gene TRBV20-1 combines with J gene TRBJ2-7; unclear D gene. The CDR3 totals 11 residues. Germline loops: CDR1 DFQATT, CDR2 SNEGSKA (reference sequence). V lost 3 bases, J lost 5 bases, and 8 bases lay in between. The CDR3 protein is CSASSWNEQYV. The CDR3 DNA is TGCAGTGCTAGTTCTTGGAACGAGCAGTACGTC.

The rearrangement uses TRBV6-2 or TRBV6-3 and TRBJ2-3, with D perhaps TRBD2 (6 bases). Between the trimmed V and J ends, which lost 6 bases and 1 base, there was a span of 20 bases. The CDR3 consists of 17 residues. Germline loops: CDR1 MNHEY, CDR2 SVGEGT. In DNA form, the CDR3 reads TGTGCCAGCAGCCGACTAGTTTTCGGATCTGGCACAGATACGCAGTATTTT. This encodes CASSRLVFGSGTDTQYF.

This chain uses TRBV2 with TRBJ2-7; perhaps TRBD2 as D (6 bases). Trimming cost V 6 bases and J 9 bases, with 12 bases left between them. Germline V gene sequence: CDR1 SNHLY, CDR2 FYNNEI. CDR3 length: 11 residues. CDR3 protein: CASSAPGLQYF. The CDR3 region has the DNA TGTGCCAGCAGCGCCCCGGGACTGCAGTACTTC.